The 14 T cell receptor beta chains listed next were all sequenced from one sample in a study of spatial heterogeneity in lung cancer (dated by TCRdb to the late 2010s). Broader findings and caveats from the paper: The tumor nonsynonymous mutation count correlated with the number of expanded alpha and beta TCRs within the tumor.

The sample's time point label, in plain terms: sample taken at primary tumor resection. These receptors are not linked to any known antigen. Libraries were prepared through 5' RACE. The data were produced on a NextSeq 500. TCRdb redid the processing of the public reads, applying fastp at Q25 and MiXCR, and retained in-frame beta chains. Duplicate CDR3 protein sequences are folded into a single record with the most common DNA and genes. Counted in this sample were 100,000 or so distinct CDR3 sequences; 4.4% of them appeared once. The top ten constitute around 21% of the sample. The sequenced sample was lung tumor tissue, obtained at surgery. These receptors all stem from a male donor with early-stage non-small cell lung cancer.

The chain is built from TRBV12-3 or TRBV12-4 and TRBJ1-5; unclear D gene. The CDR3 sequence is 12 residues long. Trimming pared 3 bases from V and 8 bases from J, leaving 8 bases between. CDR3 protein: CASSFGREPQHF. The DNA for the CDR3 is TGTGCCAGCAGTTTTGGGCGCGAGCCCCAGCATTTT.

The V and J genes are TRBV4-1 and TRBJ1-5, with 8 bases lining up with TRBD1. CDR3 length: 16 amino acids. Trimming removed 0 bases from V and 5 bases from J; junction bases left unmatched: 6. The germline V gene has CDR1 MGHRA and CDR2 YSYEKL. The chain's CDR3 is CASSQEWAGGHQPQHF. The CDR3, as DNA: TGCGCCAGCAGCCAAGAATGGGCAGGGGGCCATCAGCCCCAGCATTTT.

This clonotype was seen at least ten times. CDR3 sequence (DNA): TGTGCCAGCAGCTTAGGCCGATCAGGGGAATCGGATGAAGCTTTCTTT. Amino acids: CASSLGRSGESDEAFF. The chain links TRBV7-9 to TRBJ1-1, with D possibly being TRBD1 (6 bases). CDR3 size: 16 residues. The germline V gene encodes CDR1 SEHNR and CDR2 FQNEAQ (reference sequence). Trimming took 1 base from V and 7 from J, leaving 19 bases between them.

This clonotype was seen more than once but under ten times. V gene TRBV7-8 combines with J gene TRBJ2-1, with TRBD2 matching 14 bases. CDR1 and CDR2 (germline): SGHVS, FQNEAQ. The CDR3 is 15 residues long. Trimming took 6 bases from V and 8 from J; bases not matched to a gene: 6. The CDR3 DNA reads TGTGCCAGCAGAGGGGGGACTAGCGGGAGTCATGAGCAGTTCTTC. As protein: CASRGGTSGSHEQFF.

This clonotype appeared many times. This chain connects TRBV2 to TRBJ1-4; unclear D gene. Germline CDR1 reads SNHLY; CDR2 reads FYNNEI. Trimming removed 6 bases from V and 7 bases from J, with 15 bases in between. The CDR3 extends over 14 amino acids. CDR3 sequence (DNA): TGTGCCAGCAGCCCCCTGCTCCAGGCTGAAAAACTGTTTTTT. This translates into CASSPLLQAEKLFF.

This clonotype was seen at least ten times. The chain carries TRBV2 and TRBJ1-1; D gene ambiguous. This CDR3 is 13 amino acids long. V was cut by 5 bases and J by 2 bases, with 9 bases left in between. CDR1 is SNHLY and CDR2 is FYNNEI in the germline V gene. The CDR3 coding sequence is TGTGCCAGCAGTCGCGGGATCAACACTGAAGCTTTCTTT. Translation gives CASSRGINTEAFF. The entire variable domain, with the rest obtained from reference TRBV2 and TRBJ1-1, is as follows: EPEVTQTPSHQVTQMGQEVILRCVPISNHLYFYWYRQILGQKVEFLVSFYNNEISEKSEIFDDQFSVERPDGSNFTLKIRSTKLEDSAMYFCASSRGINTEAFFGQGTRLTVV.

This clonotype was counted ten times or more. CDR3 region: CASSPLAGINYEQYF. The CDR3 nucleotides read TGTGCCAGCAGTCCGCTAGCGGGGATTAACTACGAGCAGTACTTC. The V gene is TRBV28, the J gene TRBJ2-7; 9 positions agree with TRBD2. Germline-derived CDR1 and CDR2 are MDHEN and SYDVKM. This CDR3 is 15 amino acids long. J gave up 3 bases and V 5 bases, and 8 bases lay outside the gene matches.

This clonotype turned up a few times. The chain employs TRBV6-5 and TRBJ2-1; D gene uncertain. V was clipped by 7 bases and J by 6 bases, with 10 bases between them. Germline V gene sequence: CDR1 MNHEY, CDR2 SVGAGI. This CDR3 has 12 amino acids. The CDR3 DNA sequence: TGTGCCAGCATGTCCTGGGGCAATGAGCAGTTCTTC. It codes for CASMSWGNEQFF.

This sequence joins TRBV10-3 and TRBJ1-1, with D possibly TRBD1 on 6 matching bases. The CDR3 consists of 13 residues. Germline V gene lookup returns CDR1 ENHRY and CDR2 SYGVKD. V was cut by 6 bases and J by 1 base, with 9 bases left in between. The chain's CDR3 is CAISGQRNTEAFF. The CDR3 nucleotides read TGTGCCATCAGCGGACAGAGGAACACTGAAGCTTTCTTT.

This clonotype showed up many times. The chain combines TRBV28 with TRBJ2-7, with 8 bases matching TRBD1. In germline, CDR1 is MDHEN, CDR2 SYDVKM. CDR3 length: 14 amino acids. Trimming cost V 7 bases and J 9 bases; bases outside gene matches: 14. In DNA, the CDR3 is TGTGCCAGCACCTCCCAGGGGGCGCAGGGCTTGCAGTACTTC. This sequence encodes CASTSQGAQGLQYF.

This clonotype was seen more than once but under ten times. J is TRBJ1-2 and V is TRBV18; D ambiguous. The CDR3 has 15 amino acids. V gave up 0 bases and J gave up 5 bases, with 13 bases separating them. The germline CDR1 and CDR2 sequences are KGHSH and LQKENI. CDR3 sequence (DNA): TGTGCCAGCTCACCACCGGGAATGACGGTATATGGCTACACCTTC. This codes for CASSPPGMTVYGYTF. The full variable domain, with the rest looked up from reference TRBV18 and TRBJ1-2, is NAGVMQNPRHLVRRRGQEARLRCSPMKGHSHVYWYRQLPEEGLKFMVYLQKENIIDESGMPKERFSAEFPKEGPSILRIQQVVRGDSAAYFCASSPPGMTVYGYTFGSGTRLTVV.

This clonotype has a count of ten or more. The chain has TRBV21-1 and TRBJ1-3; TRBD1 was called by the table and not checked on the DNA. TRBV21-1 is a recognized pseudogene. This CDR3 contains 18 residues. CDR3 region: CASNLGQLLLISGNTIYF. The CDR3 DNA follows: TGTGCCAGCAATCTGGGACAGCTCCTCCTTATCTCTGGAAACACCATATATTTT.

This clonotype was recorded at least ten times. CDR3 in amino acids: CASSPGPNNEQFF. CDR3 coding DNA: TGTGCCAGCAGCCCGGGACCAAACAATGAGCAGTTCTTC. The genes are TRBV11-2 and TRBJ2-1; D may match TRBD1 or TRBD2 (5 bases each). The CDR3 consists of 13 residues. Trimming removed 5 bases at V and 5 bases at J, with 10 bases between. The germline gives CDR1 SGHAT, CDR2 FQNNGV.

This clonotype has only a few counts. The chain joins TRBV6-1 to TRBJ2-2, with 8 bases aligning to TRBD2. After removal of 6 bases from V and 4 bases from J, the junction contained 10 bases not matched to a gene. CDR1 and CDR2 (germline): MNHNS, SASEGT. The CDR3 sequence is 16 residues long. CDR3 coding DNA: TGTGCCAGCAGCCCCGGGAGCGGGAGTGTCACCGGGGAGCTGTTTTTT. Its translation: CASSPGSGSVTGELFF.